This T cell receptor beta chain originates from a study of T cell responses to AZD1222 COVID-19 vaccine. Study-wide background: Both about-4-week and about-12-week second-dose recipients were combined.

V lost 6 bases to trimming and J lost 2 bases, with 13 bases between them. The CDR3 extends over 14 amino acids. Germline V gene data show CDR1 as MNHEY and CDR2 as SVGAGI. TCRdb's copy holds only in-frame clones and misses some; the assay was immunoSEQ multiplex PCR. The table has more than 150,000 clones, 85% to 95% seen once. Comment on this clone: Antigen: not known.

Study-wide findings and caveats: Every sample of the repertoires postdated the peak T cell response. There were mostly white British donors and more females than males, and clonal diversity was possibly underestimated.

The sequence came from an adult in good health. This sequence joins TRBV6-5 and TRBJ1-2; D may be TRBD1 (6 bases). The material was peripheral blood, obtained on day 0 of AZD1222 vaccination. CDR3 nucleotides: TGTGCCAGCAGGGACAGAGGAAGCAACTATGGCTACACCTTC. It encodes CASRDRGSNYGYTF.